This T cell receptor beta chain was found in a study of PD-L1 blockade in urothelial cancer. Overall study: Researchers looked at the blood 3 weeks (second dose) and 6 weeks after treatment began. Whole-study results and caveats: In blood at 3 weeks, tumor-associated clones expanded more among patients with durable benefit.

As for time point: peripheral blood 6 weeks after treatment start. Sample numbers ranged from 1 to 8 per patient, encompassing pretreatment and on-treatment collections. This CDR3 contains 17 residues. Looked up from germline, CDR1 is LGHNA and CDR2 is YSLEER. V lost 4 bases and J lost 2; bases outside the gene matches: 7. Assay used: immunoSEQ multiplex PCR; TCRdb lists only in-frame clones, some missing. The sample includes over 100,000 clones, less than 95% of them seen just once. Notes on this clone: Its antigen is not known.

This sample comprised PBMCs, obtained around atezolizumab (anti-PD-L1) treatment. This TCR came from a man aged 55 to 70 with urothelial cancer. The chain is built from TRBV4-3 and TRBJ1-6; 8 nucleotides match TRBD1. The CDR3 DNA sequence: TGCGCCAGCAGCCGCCGGACAGGGTCGACCTATAATTCACCCCTCCACTTT. It specifies CASSRRTGSTYNSPLHF.